This TCR beta chain was found in a study of early T cells in non-severe SARS-CoV-2 infection. Whole-study context: Unpaired chains resulted from sequencing bulk RNA of unsorted whole blood. Findings of the study overall: Reliance on VDJdb matching favored anti-spike CD8 responses; private and CD4 specificities were missed.

This CDR3 has 13 residues. The V and J ends lost 0 bases and 0 bases respectively, with 2 bases between them. Germline CDR1 is MNHEY and CDR2 is SVGEGT. Remarks on this clonotype: Its antigen is as yet unknown.

Separate cDNA molecules each had unique molecular identifiers attached to them. TCRdb analysed the 5' RACE reads with MiXCR anew, one entry per CDR3 protein. The sample carries about 35,000 distinct CDR3 sequences, around 5.4% recorded once. The V gene is TRBV6-2 or TRBV6-3, the J gene TRBJ1-1; D is unclear. The clonotype originates from an adult who was a healthcare worker with PCR-confirmed SARS-CoV-2 infection or an uninfected control (not recorded which). The sequencing used whole blood, collected at baseline. In DNA, the CDR3 is TGTGCCAGCAGTTACTCGGTGAACACTGAAGCTTTCTTT. It translates to CASSYSVNTEAFF.